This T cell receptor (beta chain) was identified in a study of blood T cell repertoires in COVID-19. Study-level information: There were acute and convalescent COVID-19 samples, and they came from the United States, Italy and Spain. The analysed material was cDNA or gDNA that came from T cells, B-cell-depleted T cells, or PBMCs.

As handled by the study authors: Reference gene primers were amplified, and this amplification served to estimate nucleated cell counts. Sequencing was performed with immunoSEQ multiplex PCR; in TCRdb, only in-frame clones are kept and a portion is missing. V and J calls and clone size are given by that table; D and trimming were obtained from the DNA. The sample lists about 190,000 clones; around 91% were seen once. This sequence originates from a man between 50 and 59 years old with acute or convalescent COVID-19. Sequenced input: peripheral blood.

This CDR3 is CAWSVGRGQGNEQFF. The CDR3 DNA sequence: TGTGCCTGGAGTGTTGGAAGGGGGCAGGGCAATGAGCAGTTCTTC. This rearrangement joins TRBV30 to TRBJ2-1, with TRBD1 matching over 7 bases. The CDR3 length is 15 residues. Germline loops: CDR1 GTSNPN, CDR2 SVGIG (reference sequence). The V segment lost 0 bases and the J segment 6 bases; nucleotides outside the gene matches: 8.